The 31 T cell receptor beta chains below all came from one sample that was sequenced in a study of control samples from healthy donors and cancer patients. Generated by immunoSEQ multiplex PCR, the TCRdb table keeps only in-frame clones and is missing some. The table has under 150,000 clones, around 88% seen once; the top ten hold 3% to 4%. The sample consisted of blood. Every receptor here comes from a middle-aged man in good health.

The genes are TRBV25-1 and TRBJ2-3; maybe TRBD2 (7 bases). The germline gives CDR1 MGHDK, CDR2 SYGVNS. The CDR3 has 14 residues. V lost 1 base and J lost 8, with 13 bases in between. CDR3 nucleotides: TGTGCCAGCAGTGAATTGGGGGGGGCGGGTACGCAGTATTTT. Its protein product is CASSELGGAGTQYF.

V and J are TRBV5-4 and TRBJ2-2; tentative D call: TRBD1 (6 bases). The CDR3 sequence is 15 residues long. The V gene lost 1 base and the J gene lost 0 bases, with 7 bases spanning the gap. CDR1 is SGHNT, CDR2 YYREEE, per germline (reference sequence). The CDR3 nucleotides read TGTGCCAGCAGCTTGTACAGGGCGAACACCGGGGAGCTGTTTTTT. Its translation is CASSLYRANTGELFF.

Ten or more counts support this clone. The rearrangement links TRBV14 to TRBJ1-4, with D unclear. Germline values: CDR1 SGHDN, CDR2 FVKESK. The CDR3 loop spans 15 amino acids. Trimming left V 4 bases short and J 1 base short, with 10 bases between. CDR3 nucleotides: TGTGCCAGCAGCCCCTGGACGGGAACTAATGAAAAACTGTTTTTT. This sequence encodes CASSPWTGTNEKLFF.

The chain combines TRBV6-4 with TRBJ2-3; 9 bases line up with TRBD2. The ends lost 3 bases at V and 4 bases at J; junction bases unmatched: 2. The CDR3 totals 14 residues. Germline CDR1 reads MRHNA; CDR2 reads SNTAGT. The CDR3, as DNA: TGTGCCAGCAGTGAGCGGGGGGGCCCAGATACGCAGTATTTT. Protein: CASSERGGPDTQYF.

This rearrangement joins TRBV24-1 to TRBJ1-2; unclear D gene. The V gene's germline CDR1 is KGHDR and CDR2 SFDVKD. The V end was cut by 4 bases, the J end by 7 bases, with 12 bases between. The CDR3 has 13 amino acids. CDR3 in DNA: TGTGCCACCAGTGAACGGCCGGCGGGTGGCTACACCTTC. Translating it yields CATSERPAGGYTF.

The chain employs TRBV11-3 and TRBJ1-1; D gene ambiguous. Trimming removed 3 bases from V and 0 bases from J, with 11 bases in between. Germline CDR1 and CDR2: SGHNT and YENEEA. The CDR3 contains 15 residues. DNA of the CDR3: TGTGCCAGCAGCTTTTTCGGTGAACTGAACACTGAAGCTTTCTTT. This sequence encodes CASSFFGELNTEAFF.

The genes are TRBV3-1 (or the pseudogene TRBV3-2) and TRBJ1-2; 8 bases fit TRBD1. V gave up 0 bases and J gave up 6 bases; unmatched junction bases: 6. This CDR3 comprises 15 residues. Germline V gene data show CDR1 as LGHDT and CDR2 as YNNKEL (reference sequence). The CDR3 loop is CASSQEWTGINGYTF. CDR3 sequence (DNA): TGTGCCAGCAGCCAAGAATGGACAGGGATTAATGGCTACACCTTC.

J is TRBJ1-2 and V is TRBV6-5; D unclear. Germline CDR1 MNHEY, CDR2 SVGAGI. CDR3 length: 12 amino acids. V was shortened by 4 bases and J by 6 bases, with 9 bases between the two germline ends. The CDR3 sequence is CASSSRVDGYTF. The CDR3 DNA follows: TGTGCCAGCAGTTCAAGGGTGGATGGCTACACCTTC.

This chain connects TRBV19 to TRBJ1-1; no definite D call. The V end was cut by 1 base, the J end by 1 base, with 4 bases between. The CDR3 is 13 amino acids. Germline V gives CDR1 LNHDA, CDR2 SQIVND (reference sequence). The CDR3 reads CASSIGPNTEAFF. CDR3 in DNA: TGTGCCAGTAGTATAGGACCGAACACTGAAGCTTTCTTT.

This sequence joins TRBV18 and TRBJ1-1; possible D gene TRBD1, 6 bases. The CDR3 is 14 amino acids. Deletions cut 3 bases from V and 1 base from J, with 9 bases between. Germline CDR1 is KGHSH and CDR2 is LQKENI. The CDR3 nucleotides read TGTGCCAGCTCACCTGGACAGCCGAACACTGAAGCTTTCTTT. Translation gives CASSPGQPNTEAFF. The full variable domain, with the rest looked up from reference TRBV18 and TRBJ1-1, is NAGVMQNPRHLVRRRGQEARLRCSPMKGHSHVYWYRQLPEEGLKFMVYLQKENIIDESGMPKERFSAEFPKEGPSILRIQQVVRGDSAAYFCASSPGQPNTEAFFGQGTRLTVV.

The chain carries TRBV2 and TRBJ2-1; 12 bases are a match to TRBD2. CDR3 length: 16 amino acids. Germline V CDR1 and CDR2: SNHLY, FYNNEI. V was pared by 0 bases and J by 4 bases, with 1 base of the junction left unmatched. The DNA of the CDR3 is TGTGCCAGCAGTGAAGCAGGACTAGCGGGGTACAATGAGCAGTTCTTC. Protein: CASSEAGLAGYNEQFF. Based on the CDR3 plus reference TRBV2 and TRBJ2-1, the full variable domain is EPEVTQTPSHQVTQMGQEVILRCVPISNHLYFYWYRQILGQKVEFLVSFYNNEISEKSEIFDDQFSVERPDGSNFTLKIRSTKLEDSAMYFCASSEAGLAGYNEQFFGPGTRLTVL.

The chain couples TRBV5-4 to TRBJ1-2; D unresolved. The CDR3 has 12 residues. V lost 0 bases and J lost 8, with 8 bases in between. Germline CDR1 and CDR2: SGHNT and YYREEE (reference sequence). The CDR3 sequence is CASSLGGRGYTF. The DNA of the CDR3 is TGTGCCAGCAGCTTGGGAGGAAGGGGCTACACCTTC.

The genes are TRBV13 and TRBJ2-3, with a possible D match to TRBD2 (6 bases). The germline gives CDR1 PRHDT, CDR2 FYEKMQ (reference sequence). The CDR3 extends over 14 amino acids. The V gene lost 2 bases and the J gene lost 5 bases, with 11 bases spanning the gap. The chain's CDR3 is CASSLQGGEDTQYF. CDR3 nucleotide sequence: TGTGCCAGCAGCTTACAAGGAGGGGAAGATACGCAGTATTTT.

This chain connects TRBV3-1 (or the pseudogene TRBV3-2) to TRBJ2-3; D is uncertain. The V end was cut by 0 bases, the J end by 1 base, with 8 bases between. The CDR3 runs 15 residues. Germline values: CDR1 LGHDT, CDR2 YNNKEL (reference sequence). CDR3 region: CASSQDTVRTDTQYF. The CDR3, as DNA: TGTGCCAGCAGCCAAGATACTGTACGCACAGATACGCAGTATTTT.

V gene TRBV5-1 combines with J gene TRBJ2-7; TRBD2 is a possible D gene (5 bases). Germline loops: CDR1 SGHRS, CDR2 YFSETQ. Deletions cut 4 bases from V and 5 bases from J, with 10 bases between. The CDR3 runs to 12 residues. In DNA form, the CDR3 reads TGCGCCAGCAGCGGGAGTTTACACGAGCAGTACTTC. It specifies CASSGSLHEQYF. The full variable domain, completed using reference TRBV5-1 and TRBJ2-7, is KAGVTQTPRYLIKTRGQQVTLSCSPISGHRSVSWYQQTPGQGLQFLFEYFSETQRNKGNFPGRFSGRQFSNSRSEMNVSTLELGDSALYLCASSGSLHEQYFGPGTRLTVT.

The V gene is TRBV13, the J gene TRBJ2-7, with 8 positions matching TRBD2. The CDR3 is 14 residues long. The V gene's germline CDR1 is PRHDT and CDR2 FYEKMQ (reference sequence). V lost 7 bases to trimming and J lost 3 bases; unmatched junction nucleotides: 8. CDR3 in amino acids: CASIKTRGGYEQYF. The CDR3 DNA reads as TGTGCCAGCATCAAGACCCGGGGGGGCTACGAGCAGTACTTC. The variable domain in full, with the rest retrieved from reference TRBV13 and TRBJ2-7, is AAGVIQSPRHLIKEKRETATLKCYPIPRHDTVYWYQQGPGQDPQFLISFYEKMQSDKGSIPDRFSAQQFSDYHSELNMSSLELGDSALYFCASIKTRGGYEQYFGPGTRLTVT.

The chain joins TRBV7-2 to TRBJ1-1; D is perhaps TRBD1 (5 bases). The V gene's germline CDR1 is SGHTA and CDR2 FQGNSA. The CDR3 sequence is 13 residues long. The V gene lost 5 bases and the J gene lost 4 bases, with 11 bases spanning the gap. In DNA, the CDR3 is TGTGCCAGCAGCCAACATAGGGGCACTGAAGCTTTCTTT. Translated: CASSQHRGTEAFF.

This clone was seen once. The V call is TRBV24-1, the J call TRBJ1-1, with TRBD1 identical over 7 bases. The CDR3 sequence is 15 residues long. Germline V lookup: CDR1 KGHDR, CDR2 SFDVKD. V gave up 2 bases and J gave up 8 bases; unmatched junction bases: 10. The CDR3, as DNA: TGTGCCACCAGTGATTCCGCGAGGGGGCGCGGGGAAGCTTTCTTT. Protein product: CATSDSARGRGEAFF.

The chain combines TRBV3-1 (or the pseudogene TRBV3-2) with TRBJ2-3; 11 bases agree with TRBD2. Trimming at V came to 4 bases and at J to 2 bases, leaving 5 bases not matched to a gene. The V gene's germline CDR1 is LGHDT and CDR2 YNNKEL (reference sequence). The CDR3 extends over 16 amino acids. The CDR3 here is CASSLLAGALTDTQYF. CDR3 coding DNA: TGTGCCAGCAGCCTACTAGCGGGGGCCCTCACAGATACGCAGTATTTT.

V usage is TRBV15 and J usage is TRBJ1-1; D uncertain. CDR1 LNHNV and CDR2 YYDKDF come from the germline V gene (reference sequence). Trimming took 3 bases from V and 6 from J, leaving 11 bases between them. CDR3 length: 13 residues. The CDR3 region has the DNA TGTGCCACCAGCAGTTATAGGGTCGCTGAAGCTTTCTTT. It specifies CATSSYRVAEAFF.

This chain joins TRBV24-1 and TRBJ1-2, with 10 positions matching TRBD1. V was clipped by 4 bases and J by 3 bases; unmatched bases: 4. The germline V gene has CDR1 KGHDR and CDR2 SFDVKD. CDR3 size: 15 residues. The CDR3 coding sequence is TGTGCCACCAGTGACTCCGGGACAGGGGACTATGGCTACACCTTC. It encodes CATSDSGTGDYGYTF.

V gene TRBV24-1 combines with J gene TRBJ1-2; the match to TRBD1 covers 7 bases. The CDR3 runs to 17 residues. Germline lookup yields CDR1 KGHDR and CDR2 SFDVKD. V lost 0 bases to trimming and J lost 0 bases; unmatched junction nucleotides: 6. CDR3 amino acids: CATSDLRGQGANYGYTF. For the CDR3, the DNA is TGTGCCACCAGTGATTTGAGGGGCCAGGGGGCTAACTATGGCTACACCTTC.

Points on this clone: Within the sample, other DNA sequences also encode this same CDR3. The gene calls are TRBV5-1 and TRBJ1-2, with D perhaps TRBD1 (6 bases). CDR1 and CDR2 from the germline V gene are SGHRS and YFSETQ. This CDR3 has 13 residues. V lost 4 bases, J lost 2 bases, and 9 bases lay in between. This CDR3 reads CASSLQGNYGYTF. The CDR3 region has the DNA TGCGCCAGCAGCCTTCAGGGGAACTATGGCTACACCTTC.

The rearrangement links TRBV11-3 to TRBJ2-6, with D hard to call. Germline V lookup: CDR1 SGHNT, CDR2 YENEEA. Trimming removed 4 bases from V and 0 bases from J, with 13 bases in between. The CDR3 runs 17 residues. The CDR3 reads CASSSPGRSSGANVLTF. As DNA, the CDR3 is TGTGCCAGCAGCTCCCCCGGTCGCAGCTCTGGGGCCAACGTCCTGACTTTC.

This chain links TRBV12-3 or TRBV12-4 with TRBJ1-2; unclear D gene. The CDR3 totals 13 residues. The germline V and J ends were trimmed by 3 bases and 6 bases, with 11 bases remaining between them. CDR3 in DNA: TGTGCCAGCAGTTTTATGAGGAAGCATGGCTACACCTTC. It is translated as CASSFMRKHGYTF.

The chain recombines TRBV24-1 with TRBJ2-7; 8 bases are shared with TRBD1. The CDR3 has 15 amino acids. The V and J ends lost 3 bases and 6 bases, in that order; junction bases with no gene match: 9. The germline gives CDR1 KGHDR, CDR2 SFDVKD. CDR3 sequence: CATSDPQTGVGEQYF. In DNA, the CDR3 is TGTGCCACCAGTGATCCCCAGACAGGGGTTGGCGAGCAGTACTTC.

The chain uses TRBV6-2 or TRBV6-3 and TRBJ1-6; 8 bases map to TRBD1. V dropped 5 bases and J dropped 7; count of bases not matched to a gene: 7. Germline V gives CDR1 MNHEY, CDR2 SVGEGT. This CDR3 region has 15 residues. CDR3 nucleotides: TGTGCCAGCAGTGCCAACAGGGGGAGGAATTCACCCCTCCACTTT. It translates to CASSANRGRNSPLHF.

The genes are TRBV13 and TRBJ1-6; D unclear. Germline lookup yields CDR1 PRHDT and CDR2 FYEKMQ (reference sequence). The V end lost 5 bases, the J end lost 14 bases, and 25 bases lay between the germline ends. The CDR3 length is 16 residues. The DNA for the CDR3 is TGTGCCAGCAGCCTTTCCGGAGAGTTGGCATCCGGGACCCTCCACTTT. Translation: CASSLSGELASGTLHF. The full variable domain, completed using reference TRBV13 and TRBJ1-6, is AAGVIQSPRHLIKEKRETATLKCYPIPRHDTVYWYQQGPGQDPQFLISFYEKMQSDKGSIPDRFSAQQFSDYHSELNMSSLELGDSALYFCASSLSGELASGTLHFGNGTRLTVT.

The gene calls are TRBV6-1 and TRBJ2-7, with D possibly matching TRBD2 (6 bases). Trimming took 1 base from V and 2 from J, leaving 9 bases between them. Germline V gene lookup returns CDR1 MNHNS and CDR2 SASEGT. The length of the CDR3 is 14 residues. CDR3 protein: CASSEGAGPYEQYF. In DNA, the CDR3 is TGTGCCAGCAGTGAAGGGGCGGGGCCCTACGAGCAGTACTTC.

The chain has TRBV10-3 and TRBJ2-1; 9 bases are a match to TRBD2. The CDR3 spans 17 residues. The V and J ends lost 1 base and 4 bases, in that order; junction bases with no gene match: 8. Germline lookup yields CDR1 ENHRY and CDR2 SYGVKD. The CDR3 sequence is CAISEFLAGGMYNEQFF. The CDR3 bases are TGTGCCATCAGTGAGTTCCTTGCGGGGGGGATGTACAATGAGCAGTTCTTC.

The chain is built from TRBV2 and TRBJ2-3; 13 bases map to TRBD2. Germline values: CDR1 SNHLY, CDR2 FYNNEI. The CDR3 sequence is 17 residues long. The V segment lost 5 bases and the J segment 2 bases; nucleotides outside the gene matches: 7. This CDR3 reads CASSFETSGGHTDTQYF. The CDR3 DNA reads TGTGCCAGCAGTTTCGAGACTAGCGGGGGGCACACAGATACGCAGTATTTT. Combining the CDR3 with reference TRBV2 and TRBJ2-3 gives the whole variable domain EPEVTQTPSHQVTQMGQEVILRCVPISNHLYFYWYRQILGQKVEFLVSFYNNEISEKSEIFDDQFSVERPDGSNFTLKIRSTKLEDSAMYFCASSFETSGGHTDTQYFGPGTRLTVL.